These 6 T cell receptor beta chains came from one sample sequenced in a study of a mutant IDH1 vaccine in newly diagnosed glioma (dated by TCRdb to 2020 to 2022). Library prep was done by the immunoSEQ multiplex PCR assay. As stored in TCRdb, this immuneACCESS dataset retains in-frame rearrangements with V and J assigned. A fraction of the clones does not appear; measured against another copy, unresolved V genes explain less than half of the discrepancy, and the remainder lacks a known reason. Within this sample are tens of thousands of clones, with about 80% of them counted one time only. 10% to 15% of the sample is in the top ten clones. Which antigens these TCRs recognize remains unknown. What this sample's time point label stands for: week 23, last vaccination. Each vaccine dose, consisting of 300 ug of a 20-mer mutant IDH1 peptide in Montanide, was administered subcutaneously with topical imiquimod.

The material was PBMCs, obtained from a glioma patient whose treatment included an IDH1 peptide vaccine. All receptors come from a man between 18 and 29 years old with glioma.

This clone was detected once. This CDR3 is CAWSAPIRSGNTIYF. CDR3 bases: TGTGCCTGGAGTGCCCCTATCCGCTCTGGAAACACCATATATTTT. This sequence joins TRBV30 and TRBJ1-3, with D unresolved. Germline V gene sequence: CDR1 GTSNPN, CDR2 SVGIG (reference sequence). This CDR3 is 15 amino acids long. The V end was cut by 1 base, the J end by 0 bases, with 10 bases between. Complete variable domain (other parts from reference TRBV30 and TRBJ1-3): SQTIHQWPATLVQPVGSPLSLECTVEGTSNPNLYWYRQAAGRGLQLLFYSVGIGQISSEVPQNLSASRPQDRQFILSSKKLLLSDSGFYLCAWSAPIRSGNTIYFGEGSWLTVV.

This clone occurred once. The chain combines TRBV5-8 with TRBJ2-1, with TRBD2 matching over 8 bases. V lost 5 bases and J lost 6; bases outside the gene matches: 7. Germline CDR1 reads SGHTS; CDR2 reads YDEGEE. The CDR3 covers 14 residues. In nucleotides, the CDR3 is TGTGCCAGCAGACTGACGGGGGGGAGCAATGAGCAGTTCTTC. Amino acids: CASRLTGGSNEQFF.

This clone was counted between two and nine times. The CDR3, as DNA: TGTGCCAGCAGTGAAAGGGGGACAGGAAACACCGGGGAGCTGTTTTTT. This encodes CASSERGTGNTGELFF. V is TRBV25-1 and J is TRBJ2-2; 8 bases agree with TRBD1. In germline, CDR1 is MGHDK, CDR2 SYGVNS. J lost 2 bases, V lost 2 bases, and 4 bases had no gene match. The CDR3 loop spans 16 amino acids.

The chain has TRBV30 and TRBJ1-5, with 11 bases identical to TRBD1. V gave up 2 bases and J gave up 6 bases; unmatched junction bases: 6. In germline, CDR1 is GTSNPN, CDR2 SVGIG (reference sequence). The CDR3 contains 15 residues. The CDR3 coding sequence is TGTGCCTGGAGTATAGGGACAGGGGGAAGTCAGCCCCAGCATTTT. Encoded protein: CAWSIGTGGSQPQHF.

This chain connects TRBV6-5 to TRBJ1-1, with a possible D match to TRBD1 (5 bases). V gave up 2 bases and J gave up 0 bases, with 7 bases separating them. The CDR3 contains 14 residues. Germline V gene lookup returns CDR1 MNHEY and CDR2 SVGAGI. CDR3 DNA: TGTGCCAGCAGTTACGGGGCCATGAACACTGAAGCTTTCTTT. This gives the protein CASSYGAMNTEAFF.

The count of this clone is one. This chain uses TRBV6-5 with TRBJ2-7, with 8 bases that match TRBD1. J gave up 6 bases and V 0 bases, and 4 bases lay outside the gene matches. The CDR3 extends over 14 amino acids. Germline CDR1 MNHEY, CDR2 SVGAGI. For the CDR3, the DNA is TGTGCCAGCAGTTACTCGAACCAGGGGGCCGAGCAGTACTTC. It yields the protein CASSYSNQGAEQYF.